These 28 T cell receptor beta chains came from one sample sequenced in a study of blood T cell repertoires in COVID-19. The method was immunoSEQ multiplex PCR; TCRdb's version includes in-frame clones alone and lacks a portion of them. The table shows about 190,000 clones, with about 80% occurring only once. The sequencing sample was made of PBMCs or T cells enriched from blood (not recorded which). The receptor source for this set is an older woman with acute COVID-19.

The V gene is TRBV30, the J gene TRBJ1-1; TRBD1 might be the D (5 bases). Germline-derived CDR1 and CDR2 are GTSNPN and SVGIG (reference sequence). The V gene lost 5 bases and the J gene lost 6 bases, with 19 bases spanning the gap. The CDR3 spans 14 residues. CDR3: CAWSDGTYGAEAFF. For the CDR3, the DNA is TGTGCCTGGTCGGACGGGACTTACGGCGCTGAAGCTTTCTTT.

The rearrangement uses TRBV19 and TRBJ1-6; no clear D gene. V was cut by 9 bases and J by 0 bases, with 9 bases left in between. Germline assignment: CDR1 LNHDA and CDR2 SQIVND (reference sequence). This CDR3 spans 14 amino acids. The CDR3 sequence is CASGESSYNSPLHF. In nucleotides, the CDR3 is TGTGCCAGCGGGGAGAGCTCCTATAATTCACCCCTCCACTTT.

The chain combines TRBV25-1 with TRBJ2-7; a possible D gene is TRBD1 (5 bases). Between the trimmed V and J ends, which lost 7 bases and 4 bases, there was a span of 17 bases. The CDR3 sequence is 14 residues long. Per the germline V gene, CDR1 is MGHDK and CDR2 is SYGVNS. The DNA for the CDR3 is TGTGCCAGCACCCCTCGCGACAGCCAATACGAGCAGTACTTC. Its protein is CASTPRDSQYEQYF.

The rearrangement uses TRBV5-1 and TRBJ1-6; 9 positions agree with TRBD1. V lost 6 bases to trimming and J lost 9 bases; unmatched junction nucleotides: 7. This CDR3 region has 14 residues. Germline CDR1 is SGHRS and CDR2 is YFSETQ. The CDR3 bases are TGCGCCAGCACCGAACTACAGGGGGCTTCACCCCTCCACTTT. Residues: CASTELQGASPLHF.

In this sample, this clone turned up once. The chain couples TRBV6-5 to TRBJ1-3; 10 bases are shared with TRBD1. Germline V gene sequence: CDR1 MNHEY, CDR2 SVGAGI. With 8 bases clipped from V and 2 bases from J, the junction kept 6 bases outside the gene matches. The CDR3 contains 15 residues. The CDR3 spells CASAAGTGAGNTIYF. In nucleotides, the CDR3 is TGTGCCAGCGCCGCAGGGACAGGGGCTGGAAACACCATATATTTT.

The chain has TRBV25-1 and TRBJ1-6; TRBD1 matches 7 bases. The CDR3 contains 15 residues. Germline assignment: CDR1 MGHDK and CDR2 SYGVNS. With 4 bases clipped from V and 7 bases from J, the junction kept 7 bases outside the gene matches. The CDR3 DNA is TGTGCCAGCAGTGCACCGGGACAGAGGAATTCACCCCTCCACTTT. Protein: CASSAPGQRNSPLHF.

The gene calls are TRBV6-2 or TRBV6-3 and TRBJ1-2, with D possibly being TRBD1 (5 bases). The germline gives CDR1 MNHEY, CDR2 SVGEGT. Trimming took off 5 bases at V and 5 bases at J, with 12 bases between the two ends. This CDR3 is 13 amino acids long. CDR3 coding DNA: TGTGCCAGCAGTAAGACAGTCGGGTATGGCTACACCTTC. As protein: CASSKTVGYGYTF.

The rearrangement links TRBV7-2 to TRBJ2-3; D remains unclear. The germline gives CDR1 SGHTA, CDR2 FQGNSA. V was pared by 1 base and J by 6 bases, with 11 bases between. The CDR3 consists of 14 residues. CDR3 DNA: TGTGCCAGCAGCTTAGAACCCGCTCAGGATACGCAGTATTTT. This codes for CASSLEPAQDTQYF.

The chain recombines TRBV24-1 with TRBJ1-2; the match to TRBD1 covers 11 bases. The CDR3 is made up of 14 amino acids. Trimming at V came to 10 bases and at J to 0 bases, leaving 3 bases not matched to a gene. The germline V gene has CDR1 KGHDR and CDR2 SFDVKD. The DNA for the CDR3 is TGTGCCACGGGACAGGGGGAATCTAACTATGGCTACACCTTC. This sequence encodes CATGQGESNYGYTF.

The V gene is TRBV3-1 (or the pseudogene TRBV3-2), the J gene TRBJ1-1, with a weak D call TRBD1 (6 bases). CDR3 length: 14 amino acids. Trimming pared 1 base from V and 2 bases from J, leaving 8 bases between. The V gene's germline CDR1 is LGHDT and CDR2 YNNKEL (reference sequence). The DNA of the CDR3 is TGTGCCAGCAGCCAAGGGGGGCCTAACACTGAAGCTTTCTTT. Protein product: CASSQGGPNTEAFF.

This clone was seen more than once but under ten times. This sequence joins TRBV28 and TRBJ2-7; 8 nucleotides match TRBD1. The CDR3 totals 13 residues. After removal of 6 bases from V and 3 bases from J, the junction contained 4 bases not matched to a gene. Germline assignment: CDR1 MDHEN and CDR2 SYDVKM. The CDR3 DNA sequence: TGTGCCAGCAGACCAACAGGGGGCTACGAGCAGTACGTC. It translates to CASRPTGGYEQYV.

This clone has just a few counts. The chain carries TRBV6-5 and TRBJ2-2; TRBD2 might be the D (5 bases). From germline, CDR1 is MNHEY and CDR2 SVGAGI. V gave up 6 bases and J gave up 1 base, with 12 bases separating them. The CDR3 is 15 residues long. CDR3 amino acids: CASSSDGLNTGELFF. The CDR3 coding sequence is TGTGCCAGCAGCTCCGACGGACTGAACACCGGGGAGCTGTTTTTT.

The rearrangement joins TRBV18 to TRBJ1-6; D is possibly TRBD1 (6 bases). Germline CDR1 reads KGHSH; CDR2 reads LQKENI. CDR3 length: 14 amino acids. Trimming removed 1 base from V and 6 bases from J, with 7 bases in between. DNA of the CDR3: TGTGCCAGCTCACCACAGGACAGTAATTCACCCCTCCACTTT. Protein sequence: CASSPQDSNSPLHF.

The chain links TRBV7-2 to TRBJ2-5; the D gene is possibly TRBD2 (5 bases). The V and J ends lost 3 bases and 5 bases respectively, with 16 bases between them. The CDR3 has 15 amino acids. The germline CDR1 and CDR2 sequences are SGHTA and FQGNSA. The CDR3 protein is CASSFPGSRRETQYF. The CDR3 bases are TGTGCCAGCAGCTTTCCCGGCAGCAGGAGGGAGACCCAGTACTTC.

The chain recombines TRBV19 with TRBJ2-1, with 10 bases that match TRBD2. V lost 6 bases, J lost 10 bases, and 12 bases stayed unmatched. CDR3 length: 15 residues. In germline, CDR1 is LNHDA, CDR2 SQIVND (reference sequence). DNA of the CDR3: TGTGCCAGTAGGAGGGCCGGGACTAGCGATTACGAGCAGTTCTTC. Its translation: CASRRAGTSDYEQFF.

The CDR3 DNA is TGTGCCAGCAGCCATGAGGTCGCCTATAATTCACCCCTCCACTTT. This gives the protein CASSHEVAYNSPLHF. The chain recombines TRBV7-9 with TRBJ1-6; no firm D call. From germline, CDR1 is SEHNR and CDR2 FQNEAQ (reference sequence). CDR3 size: 15 residues. V shed 5 bases and J shed 2 bases, with 10 bases lying between them.

The chain combines TRBV14 with TRBJ2-1, with 11 nucleotides matching TRBD2. Germline-derived CDR1 and CDR2 are SGHDN and FVKESK. This CDR3 has 18 residues. Trimming cost V 5 bases and J 7 bases; bases outside gene matches: 16. The CDR3 here is CASSEKLAGVPGINEQFF. CDR3 nucleotides: TGTGCCAGCAGCGAAAAACTAGCGGGAGTCCCGGGAATTAATGAGCAGTTCTTC.

The gene calls are TRBV29-1 and TRBJ1-5; the match to TRBD1 covers 10 bases. The CDR3 spans 13 residues. CDR1 and CDR2 (germline): SQVTM, ANQGSEA. V lost 6 bases and J lost 5; bases outside the gene matches: 4. For the CDR3, the DNA is TGCAGCGTGAGGGACAGGGGACATCAGCCCCAGCATTTT. The encoded protein is CSVRDRGHQPQHF.

V usage is TRBV5-1 and J usage is TRBJ2-2; D unresolved. CDR1 is SGHRS and CDR2 is YFSETQ in the germline V gene. Trimming pared 0 bases from V and 5 bases from J, leaving 8 bases between. The CDR3 is made up of 14 amino acids. The DNA for the CDR3 is TGCGCCAGCAGCTTGGCCGTCTCGACCGGGGAGCTGTTTTTT. Its protein is CASSLAVSTGELFF.

This chain connects TRBV18 to TRBJ2-7; no clear D gene. V was clipped by 6 bases and J by 5 bases, with 17 bases between them. The CDR3 has 14 amino acids. Germline loops: CDR1 KGHSH, CDR2 LQKENI. CDR3 nucleotide sequence: TGTGCCAGCTCCCCGGCAGGTCAAGGCCACGAGCAGTACTTC. Translating gives CASSPAGQGHEQYF.

The J gene is TRBJ2-7, the V gene TRBV28, with 7 bases aligning to TRBD1. In germline, CDR1 is MDHEN, CDR2 SYDVKM. Trimming removed 3 bases from V and 1 base from J; junction bases left unmatched: 18. This CDR3 is 19 amino acids long. The CDR3 DNA sequence: TGTGCCAGCAGTTTGACATTGGTACTGGGGACAGAGTTATCCTACGAGCAGTACTTC. This gives the protein CASSLTLVLGTELSYEQYF.

In this sample, this clone turned up a few times. The genes are TRBV4-1 and TRBJ2-1; maybe TRBD1 (5 bases). V lost 0 bases and J 8 bases, leaving 11 bases between the germline ends. Germline CDR1 reads MGHRA; CDR2 reads YSYEKL. The CDR3 loop spans 14 amino acids. In nucleotides, the CDR3 is TGCGCCAGCAGCCAAGAAATCCAGGGTTATGAGCAGTTCTTC. It yields the protein CASSQEIQGYEQFF.

The chain has TRBV20-1 and TRBJ2-5, with D tentatively TRBD2 (6 bases). Deletions cut 3 bases from V and 5 bases from J, with 16 bases between. Germline loops: CDR1 DFQATT, CDR2 SNEGSKA (reference sequence). The CDR3 consists of 14 residues. The CDR3 protein is CSASRRDATETQYF. As DNA, the CDR3 is TGCAGTGCTAGTCGGAGGGACGCTACGGAGACCCAGTACTTC.

This clone was seen once. The rearrangement joins TRBV24-1 to TRBJ2-3; 14 bases are shared with TRBD2. V shed 4 bases and J 4 bases; nucleotides not matched to a gene: 3. The CDR3 runs to 16 residues. Germline V gene sequence: CDR1 KGHDR, CDR2 SFDVKD. The CDR3 spells CATSDAGLAGADTQYF. In DNA, the CDR3 is TGTGCCACCAGTGACGCGGGACTAGCGGGAGCAGATACGCAGTATTTT.

This rearrangement joins TRBV7-2 to TRBJ2-3, with a possible D match to TRBD2 (5 bases). Between the trimmed V and J ends, which lost 5 bases and 2 bases, there was a span of 17 bases. Germline V gene data show CDR1 as SGHTA and CDR2 as FQGNSA. The CDR3 has 16 residues. The CDR3 loop is CASSPKNPRATDTQYF. The CDR3 DNA is TGTGCCAGCAGCCCGAAAAACCCGAGGGCCACAGATACGCAGTATTTT.

V usage is TRBV25-1 and J usage is TRBJ1-5; tentatively, D is TRBD1 (5 bases). CDR3 length: 13 amino acids. CDR1 and CDR2 from the germline V gene are MGHDK and SYGVNS. The V end lost 6 bases, the J end lost 7 bases, and 13 bases lay between the germline ends. CDR3 residues: CASRGGGSQPQHF. The CDR3 DNA reads as TGTGCCAGCAGGGGGGGTGGAAGCCAGCCCCAGCATTTT.

This clone was recorded only once. The chain has TRBV7-9 and TRBJ1-3; 11 bases align to TRBD1. The CDR3 is 16 amino acids. The V gene's germline CDR1 is SEHNR and CDR2 FQNEAQ (reference sequence). J lost 3 bases, V lost 3 bases, and 4 bases had no gene match. The DNA of the CDR3 is TGTGCCAGCAGCTTGCGTGGGACAGGGGGTGGAAACACCATATATTTT. This sequence encodes CASSLRGTGGGNTIYF.

The rearrangement joins TRBV18 to TRBJ1-1; D is uncertain. Trimming removed 3 bases at V and 2 bases at J, with 4 bases between. The CDR3 has 12 amino acids. Germline CDR1 and CDR2: KGHSH and LQKENI. The CDR3 spells CASSPPNTEAFF. CDR3 nucleotides: TGTGCCAGCTCACCCCCAAACACTGAAGCTTTCTTT.